The clone carrying this TCR beta chain was observed a few times. Its antigen is currently unknown. In TCRdb, the RT-PCR reads were re-called with MiXCR into one record per CDR3 protein. The table includes 500,000 to 550,000 distinct CDR3 sequences, 7.2% detected once. The V gene's germline CDR1 is SGHTA and CDR2 FQGNSA. V shed 8 bases, J shed 3 bases, and the junction held 13 bases outside the gene matches. The CDR3 totals 15 residues. This specimen comes from a study of response to subunit inactivated influenza vaccine. Study results and caveats: A suggestion made by the authors is that each seasonal influenza vaccination recruits few new T cells.

This sequence originates from a man between 50 and 70 years old who received an inactivated influenza vaccine. The sequenced sample was PBMCs from blood, obtained around 2 years after vaccination. This chain connects TRBV7-2 to TRBJ2-7, with TRBD2 identical over 7 bases. This CDR3 is CASAQLAGGFYEQYF. DNA for the CDR3: TGTGCCAGCGCCCAGTTAGCGGGTGGCTTCTACGAGCAGTACTTC.